This T cell receptor (beta chain) was identified during a study of blood T cell repertoires in COVID-19. Germline loops: CDR1 SEHNR, CDR2 FQNEAQ (reference sequence). V was clipped by 1 base and J by 0 bases; unmatched bases: 5. The CDR3 length is 18 residues. Clones were sequenced by immunoSEQ multiplex PCR, and TCRdb holds only the in-frame ones, with some missing. The data contain 250,000 to 350,000 clones, approximately 91% of them singletons. Many counts were recorded for this clone. The sample has other DNA sequences that encode this CDR3 too. The clonotype originates from a woman in her forties who had recovered from COVID-19. The chain couples TRBV7-9 to TRBJ2-2; the match to TRBD2 covers 10 bases. Sequenced material: peripheral blood. CDR3: CASSLGLAGASNTGELFF. CDR3 nucleotide sequence: TGTGCCAGCAGCTTAGGTCTAGCGGGAGCGTCGAACACCGGGGAGCTGTTTTTT. The full variable domain, in which reference TRBV7-9 and TRBJ2-2 provide the parts outside the CDR3, is DTGVSQNPRHKITKRGQNVTFRCDPISEHNRLYWYRQTLGQGPEFLTYFQNEAQLEKSRLLSDRFSAERPKGSFSTLEIQRTEQGDSAMYLCASSLGLAGASNTGELFFGEGSRLTVL.